This T cell receptor (beta chain) was sequenced in a study of identical twins. Study-level findings and limits: Beta out-of-frame twin sharing showed a weaker excess.

This clonotype appeared many times. Its target is unknown. A template switching step contributed a universal primer site, while unique molecular identifiers were present in the cDNA. In TCRdb, the 5' RACE reads were re-called with MiXCR into one record per CDR3 protein. The sample holds approximately 620,000 distinct CDR3 sequences, roughly 8% seen once. This CDR3 spans 12 amino acids. Germline assignment: CDR1 MDHEN and CDR2 SYDVKM. The V gene lost 4 bases and the J gene lost 5 bases, with 7 bases spanning the gap. This same sample was also part of a study on yellow fever vaccine responses in identical twins.

V and J are TRBV28 and TRBJ2-3; D may be TRBD1 (6 bases). This TCR was recovered from a woman younger than 35 in good health. Sequenced sample: PBMCs. The CDR3 region has the DNA TGTGCCAGCAGTTCAGGGGTAGATACGCAGTATTTT. It yields the protein CASSSGVDTQYF.